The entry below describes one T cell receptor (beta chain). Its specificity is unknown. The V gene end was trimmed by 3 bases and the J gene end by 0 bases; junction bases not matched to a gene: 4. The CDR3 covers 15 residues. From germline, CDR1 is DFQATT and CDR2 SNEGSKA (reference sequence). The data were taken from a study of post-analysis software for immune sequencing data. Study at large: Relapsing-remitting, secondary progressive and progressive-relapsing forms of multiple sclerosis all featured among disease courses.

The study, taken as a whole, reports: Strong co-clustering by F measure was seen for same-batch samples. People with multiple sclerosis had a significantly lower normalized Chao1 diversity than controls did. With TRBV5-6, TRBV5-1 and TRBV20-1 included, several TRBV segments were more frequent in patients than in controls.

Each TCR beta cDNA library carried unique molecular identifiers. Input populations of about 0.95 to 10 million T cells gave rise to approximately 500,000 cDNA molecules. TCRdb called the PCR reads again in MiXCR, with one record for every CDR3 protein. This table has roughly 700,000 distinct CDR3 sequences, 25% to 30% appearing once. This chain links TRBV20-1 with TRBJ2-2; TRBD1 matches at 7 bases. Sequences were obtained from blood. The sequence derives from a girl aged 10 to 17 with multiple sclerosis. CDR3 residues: CSARRRGPNTGELFF. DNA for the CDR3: TGCAGTGCTAGGCGAAGGGGGCCGAACACCGGGGAGCTGTTTTTT.